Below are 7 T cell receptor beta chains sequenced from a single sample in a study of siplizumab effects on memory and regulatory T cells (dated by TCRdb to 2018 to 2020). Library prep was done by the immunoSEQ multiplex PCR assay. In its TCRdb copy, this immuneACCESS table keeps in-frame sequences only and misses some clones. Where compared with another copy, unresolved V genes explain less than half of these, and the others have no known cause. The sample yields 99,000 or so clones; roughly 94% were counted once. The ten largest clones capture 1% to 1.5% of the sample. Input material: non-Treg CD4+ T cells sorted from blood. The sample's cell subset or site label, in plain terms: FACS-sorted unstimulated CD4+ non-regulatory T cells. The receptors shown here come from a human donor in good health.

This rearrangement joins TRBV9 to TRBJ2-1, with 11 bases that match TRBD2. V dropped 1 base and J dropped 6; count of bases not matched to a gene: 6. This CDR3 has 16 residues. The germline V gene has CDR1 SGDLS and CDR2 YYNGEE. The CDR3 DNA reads TGTGCCAGCAGCGTACTAGCGGGAGGATTGGGCAATGAGCAGTTCTTC. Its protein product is CASSVLAGGLGNEQFF.

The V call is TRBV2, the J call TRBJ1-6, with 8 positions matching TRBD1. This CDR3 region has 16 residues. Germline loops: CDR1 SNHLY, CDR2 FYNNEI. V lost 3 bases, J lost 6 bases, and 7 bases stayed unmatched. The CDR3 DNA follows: TGTGCCAGCAGTGAGCAGGGGGCCCCACCTAATTCACCCCTCCACTTT. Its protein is CASSEQGAPPNSPLHF.

DNA for the CDR3: TGCGCCAGCAGCTATTCAGGACAGGGATATTCCGGGGCCAACGTCCTGACTTTC. It codes for CASSYSGQGYSGANVLTF. The genes are TRBV5-1 and TRBJ2-6, with 8 bases identical to TRBD1. Germline CDR1 SGHRS, CDR2 YFSETQ. CDR3 length: 18 residues. The ends lost 3 bases at V and 4 bases at J; junction bases unmatched: 12.

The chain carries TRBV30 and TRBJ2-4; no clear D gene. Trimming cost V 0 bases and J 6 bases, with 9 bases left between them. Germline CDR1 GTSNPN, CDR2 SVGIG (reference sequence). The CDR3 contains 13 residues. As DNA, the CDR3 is TGTGCCTGGAGTGTCGGATGGGGAAACATTCAGTACTTC. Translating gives CAWSVGWGNIQYF.

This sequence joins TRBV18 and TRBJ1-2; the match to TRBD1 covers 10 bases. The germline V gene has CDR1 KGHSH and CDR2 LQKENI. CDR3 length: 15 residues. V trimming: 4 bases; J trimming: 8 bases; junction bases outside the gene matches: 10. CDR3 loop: CASSLRTDRGNGYTF. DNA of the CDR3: TGTGCCAGCTCACTAAGGACGGACAGGGGGAACGGCTACACCTTC.

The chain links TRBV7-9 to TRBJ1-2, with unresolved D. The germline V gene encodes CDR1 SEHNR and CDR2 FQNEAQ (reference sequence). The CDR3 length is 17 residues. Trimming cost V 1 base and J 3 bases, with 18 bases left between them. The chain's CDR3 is CASSLELRRSSDYGYTF. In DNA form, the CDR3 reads TGTGCCAGCAGCTTAGAGCTTAGGAGATCTTCTGACTATGGCTACACCTTC.

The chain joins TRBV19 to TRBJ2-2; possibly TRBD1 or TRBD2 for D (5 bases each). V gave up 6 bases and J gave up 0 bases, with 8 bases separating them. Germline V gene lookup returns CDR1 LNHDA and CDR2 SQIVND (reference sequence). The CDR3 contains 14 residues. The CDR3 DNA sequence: TGTGCCAGTAGCGGGACGGCGAACACCGGGGAGCTGTTTTTT. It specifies CASSGTANTGELFF. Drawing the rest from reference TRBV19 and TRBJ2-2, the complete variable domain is DGGITQSPKYLFRKEGQNVTLSCEQNLNHDAMYWYRQDPGQGLRLIYYSQIVNDFQKGDIAEGYSVSREKKESFPLTVTSAQKNPTAFYLCASSGTANTGELFFGEGSRLTVL.